The entry below describes one T cell receptor (beta chain). Its antigen remains unidentified. This CDR3 has 13 amino acids. V lost 6 bases and J lost 7, with 14 bases in between. Per the germline V gene, CDR1 is SGHDT and CDR2 is YYEEEE. This sample is drawn from a study of cytomegalovirus exposure and HLA in healthy donors. Study results and caveats: Overall, around 150 TCR beta chains were annotated as cytomegalovirus-associated. The analysis excluded some indistinguishable V segments, including TRBV6-2 and TRBV6-3.

Researchers ran the PCR with 60 Vbeta and 13 Jbeta primers. Using immunoSEQ multiplex PCR, the repertoire was profiled, and TCRdb retains in-frame clones only, with some absent. This table holds around 100,000 clones, around 85% found once. This TCR was sampled from a man aged 35-49 years in good health and CMV-seropositive. The rearrangement joins TRBV5-6 to TRBJ1-3; D perhaps matches TRBD1 (6 bases). The sample comprised PBMCs. The CDR3 nucleotides read TGTGCCAGCACCCTCGGGCAGGGGAACACCATATATTTT. Its translation is CASTLGQGNTIYF.